This T cell receptor beta chain derives from a study of T cell repertoires in cytomegalovirus infection. Study as a whole: Public TCR beta signatures marked donors with CMV infection and the matching HLA.

Whole-study results and caveats: The response measured ex vivo was dominated by TCR beta clonotypes (HLA-C-restricted and CMV-specific). Summed frequency of public TCR beta families distinguished CMV carriers with the relevant HLA.

TCRdb analysed the reads with MiXCR anew, one entry per CDR3 protein. Here the sample spans 700,000 to 950,000 distinct CDR3 sequences, about 30% being singletons. J was trimmed by 3 bases and V by 6 bases; bases with no gene match: 11. This CDR3 spans 16 amino acids. Germline V gives CDR1 MDHEN, CDR2 SYDVKM. A word on this clonotype: The antigen remains unidentified.

This clonotype originated in a human donor in good health (CMV status not recorded). Some clones in this sample may be carry-over from other donors' samples. Sequences were derived from cultured CD8+ T cells from PBMCs, sampled from culture after CMV antigen stimulation. The rearrangement uses TRBV28 and TRBJ1-1; TRBD1 matches at 9 bases. CDR3 region: CASRARDRARDTEAFF. CDR3 nucleotide sequence: TGTGCCAGCAGGGCCAGGGACAGGGCCAGAGACACTGAAGCTTTCTTT. Combining the CDR3 with reference TRBV28 and TRBJ1-1 gives the whole variable domain DVKVTQSSRYLVKRTGEKVFLECVQDMDHENMFWYRQDPGLGLRLIYFSYDVKMKEKGDIPEGYSVSREKKERFSLILESASTNQTSMYLCASRARDRARDTEAFFGQGTRLTVV.